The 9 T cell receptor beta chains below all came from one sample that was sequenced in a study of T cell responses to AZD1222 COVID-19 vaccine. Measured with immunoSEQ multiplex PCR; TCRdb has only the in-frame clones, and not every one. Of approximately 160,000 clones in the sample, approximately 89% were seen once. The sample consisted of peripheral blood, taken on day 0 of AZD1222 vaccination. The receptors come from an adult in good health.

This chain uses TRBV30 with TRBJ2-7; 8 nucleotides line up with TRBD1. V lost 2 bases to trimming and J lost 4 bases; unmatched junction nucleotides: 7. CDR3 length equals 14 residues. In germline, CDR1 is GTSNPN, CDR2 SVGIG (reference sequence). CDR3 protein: CAWSNRGNLYEQYF. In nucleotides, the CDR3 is TGTGCCTGGAGTAACAGGGGGAATCTGTACGAGCAGTACTTC.

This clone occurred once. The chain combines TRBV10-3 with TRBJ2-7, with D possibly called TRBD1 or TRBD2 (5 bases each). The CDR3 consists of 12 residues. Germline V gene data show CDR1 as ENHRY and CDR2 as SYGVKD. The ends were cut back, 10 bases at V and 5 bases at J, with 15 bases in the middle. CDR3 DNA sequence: TGTGCCACCGAGGGAGAGACAGACGAGCAGTACTTC. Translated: CATEGETDEQYF.

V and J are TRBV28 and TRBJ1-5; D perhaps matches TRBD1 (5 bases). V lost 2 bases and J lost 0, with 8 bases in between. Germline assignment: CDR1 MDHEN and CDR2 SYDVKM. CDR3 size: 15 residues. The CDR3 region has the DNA TGTGCCAGCAGTTTACAGGGATATAGCAATCAGCCCCAGCATTTT. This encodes CASSLQGYSNQPQHF. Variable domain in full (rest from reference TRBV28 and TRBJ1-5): DVKVTQSSRYLVKRTGEKVFLECVQDMDHENMFWYRQDPGLGLRLIYFSYDVKMKEKGDIPEGYSVSREKKERFSLILESASTNQTSMYLCASSLQGYSNQPQHFGDGTRLSIL.

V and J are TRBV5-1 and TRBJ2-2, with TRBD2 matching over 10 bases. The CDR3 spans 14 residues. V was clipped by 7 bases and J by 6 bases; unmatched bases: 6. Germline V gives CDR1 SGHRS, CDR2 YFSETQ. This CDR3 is CASGTSGIPGELFF. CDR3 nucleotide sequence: TGCGCCAGCGGAACTAGCGGGATACCCGGGGAGCTGTTTTTT.

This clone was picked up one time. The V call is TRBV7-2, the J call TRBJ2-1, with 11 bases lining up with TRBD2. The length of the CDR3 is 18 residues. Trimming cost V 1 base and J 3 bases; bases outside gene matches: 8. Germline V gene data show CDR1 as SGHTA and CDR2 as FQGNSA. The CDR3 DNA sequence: TGTGCCAGCAGCTTAGTTAGCGGGAGGGCCTTTCTCTACAATGAGCAGTTCTTC. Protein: CASSLVSGRAFLYNEQFF. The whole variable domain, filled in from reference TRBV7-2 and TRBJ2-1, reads GAGVSQSPSNKVTEKGKDVELRCDPISGHTALYWYRQSLGQGLEFLIYFQGNSAPDKSGLPSDRFSAERTGGSVSTLTIQRTQQEDSAVYLCASSLVSGRAFLYNEQFFGPGTRLTVL.

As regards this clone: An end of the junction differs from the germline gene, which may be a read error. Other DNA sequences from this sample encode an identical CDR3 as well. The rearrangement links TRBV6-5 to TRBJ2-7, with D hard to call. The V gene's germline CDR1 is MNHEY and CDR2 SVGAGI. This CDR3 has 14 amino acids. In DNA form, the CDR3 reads TGTGCCAGCAGTTACTCGCTTAGATCCTACGAGCAGTATTTC. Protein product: CASSYSLRSYEQYF.

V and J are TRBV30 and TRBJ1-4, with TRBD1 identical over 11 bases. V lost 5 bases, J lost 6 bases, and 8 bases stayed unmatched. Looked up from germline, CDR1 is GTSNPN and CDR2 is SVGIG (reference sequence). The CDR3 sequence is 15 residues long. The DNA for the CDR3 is TGTGCCTGGGCGGTATGGACAGGGGGCCATGAAAAACTGTTTTTT. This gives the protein CAWAVWTGGHEKLFF.

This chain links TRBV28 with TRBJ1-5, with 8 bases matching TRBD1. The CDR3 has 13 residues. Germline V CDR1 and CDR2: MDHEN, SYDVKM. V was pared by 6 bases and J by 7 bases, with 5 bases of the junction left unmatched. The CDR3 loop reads CASRTDRVQPQHF. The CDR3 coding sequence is TGTGCCAGCAGAACGGACAGGGTCCAGCCCCAGCATTTT.

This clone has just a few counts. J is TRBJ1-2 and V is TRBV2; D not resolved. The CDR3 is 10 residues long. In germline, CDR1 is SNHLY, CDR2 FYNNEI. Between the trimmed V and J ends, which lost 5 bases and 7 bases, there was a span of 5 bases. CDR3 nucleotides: TGTGCCAGCAGTCAGACTGGCTACACCTTC. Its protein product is CASSQTGYTF. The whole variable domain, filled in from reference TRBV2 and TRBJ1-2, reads EPEVTQTPSHQVTQMGQEVILRCVPISNHLYFYWYRQILGQKVEFLVSFYNNEISEKSEIFDDQFSVERPDGSNFTLKIRSTKLEDSAMYFCASSQTGYTFGSGTRLTVV.